This T cell receptor beta chain was documented in a study of blood T cell repertoires in COVID-19. In germline, CDR1 is LNHDA, CDR2 SQIVND (reference sequence). This CDR3 has 15 amino acids. Between the trimmed V and J ends, which lost 3 bases and 10 bases, there was a span of 21 bases. Some clones are missing from TCRdb's copy, which holds only in-frame ones; the method was immunoSEQ multiplex PCR. The repertoire has about 670,000 clones, 75% to 90% of them found once; the top ten carry approximately 0.25%. Source material: peripheral blood. This sequence was found in a woman aged 18-29 years with acute or convalescent COVID-19. The chain uses TRBV19 and TRBJ1-1; no definite D call. The CDR3 region is CASSMTTRGRSGAFF. The CDR3 DNA sequence: TGTGCCAGTAGTATGACTACCCGCGGCCGGTCTGGAGCTTTCTTT.